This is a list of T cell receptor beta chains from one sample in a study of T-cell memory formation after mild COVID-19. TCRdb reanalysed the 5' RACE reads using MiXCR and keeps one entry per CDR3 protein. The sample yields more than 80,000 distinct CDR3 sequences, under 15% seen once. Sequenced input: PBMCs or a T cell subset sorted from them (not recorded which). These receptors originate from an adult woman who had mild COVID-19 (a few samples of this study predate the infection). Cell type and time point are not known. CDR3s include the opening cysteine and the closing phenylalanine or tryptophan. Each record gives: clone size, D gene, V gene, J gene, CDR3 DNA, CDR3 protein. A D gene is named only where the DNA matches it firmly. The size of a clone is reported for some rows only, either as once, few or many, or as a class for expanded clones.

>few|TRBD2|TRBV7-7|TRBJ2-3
TGTGCTAGCAGCTTAGCGGGAGCGGGGGACACAGATACGCAGTATTTT
CASSLAGAGDTDTQYF
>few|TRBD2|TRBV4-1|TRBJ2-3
TGCGCCAGCAGCCAAGAAAGCGGGGGCACAGATACGCAGTATTTT
CASSQESGGTDTQYF
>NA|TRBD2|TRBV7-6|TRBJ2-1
TGTGCCAGCAGCTGGGGGGGGGTAAATGAGCAGTTCTTC
CASSWGGVNEQFF
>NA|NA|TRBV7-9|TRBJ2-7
TGTGCCAGCAGCTTACAAGGGAATGGAGAGCAGTACTTC
CASSLQGNGEQYF
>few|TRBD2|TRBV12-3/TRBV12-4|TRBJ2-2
TGTGCCAGCAGCACTCTGACTAGCCGGTACACCGGGGAGCTGTTTTTT
CASSTLTSRYTGELFF
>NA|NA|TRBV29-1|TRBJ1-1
TGCAGCGCTCTGGGGGAGGCCACTGAAGCTTTCTTT
CSALGEATEAFF
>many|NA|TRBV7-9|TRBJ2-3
TGTGCCAGCAGCACCGGCGACACAGATACGCAGTATTTT
CASSTGDTDTQYF
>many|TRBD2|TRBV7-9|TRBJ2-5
TGTGCCAGCAGCTTAAGGTCTAGCGGACACCAAGAGACCCAGTACTTC
CASSLRSSGHQETQYF
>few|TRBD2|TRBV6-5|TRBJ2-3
TGTGCCAGCAGTTACTCGGCTAGCGGAGGCTCCACAGATACGCAGTATTTT
CASSYSASGGSTDTQYF
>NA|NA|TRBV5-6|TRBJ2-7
TGTGCCAGCAGCTCGTGGAGCTACCTGAACGAGCAGTACTTC
CASSSWSYLNEQYF
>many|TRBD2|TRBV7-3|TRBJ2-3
TGTGCCAGCAGCTCTGGGACTAGCGGACAAGATACGCAGTATTTT
CASSSGTSGQDTQYF
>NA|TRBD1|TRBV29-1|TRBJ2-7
TGCAGCGTTGAAGATTTTGGCGGGACAGGGTGGTACGAGCAGTACTTC
CSVEDFGGTGWYEQYF
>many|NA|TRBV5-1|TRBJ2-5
TGCGCCAGCAGCCTCCTCGACAGACTCCAAGAGACCCAGTACTTC
CASSLLDRLQETQYF
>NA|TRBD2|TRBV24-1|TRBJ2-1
TGTGCCACCAGTGATCCCGGGACTAGCGGGGGGGAGCTGTTCTTC
CATSDPGTSGGELFF
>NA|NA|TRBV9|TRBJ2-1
TGTGCCAGCAGCGTAGGGGGTCTCGATGAGCAGTTCTTC
CASSVGGLDEQFF
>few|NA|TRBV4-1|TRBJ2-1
TGCGCCAGCAGCCAAGTGGCCAGGGGCAATGAGCAGTTCTTC
CASSQVARGNEQFF